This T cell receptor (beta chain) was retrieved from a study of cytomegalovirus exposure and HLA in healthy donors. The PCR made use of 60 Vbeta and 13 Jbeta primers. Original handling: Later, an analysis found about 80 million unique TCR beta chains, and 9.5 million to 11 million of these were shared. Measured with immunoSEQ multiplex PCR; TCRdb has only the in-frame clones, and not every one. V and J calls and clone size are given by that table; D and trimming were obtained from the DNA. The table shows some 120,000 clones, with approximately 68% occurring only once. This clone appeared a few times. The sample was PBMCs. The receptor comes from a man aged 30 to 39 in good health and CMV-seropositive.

The CDR3: CASSYSGQGSYEQYF. Here the CDR3 DNA reads TGTGCCAGCAGTTACTCGGGACAGGGCTCCTACGAGCAGTACTTC. This chain joins TRBV6-6 and TRBJ2-7, with 9 bases that match TRBD1. V dropped 0 bases and J dropped 0; count of bases not matched to a gene: 0. Germline V CDR1 and CDR2: MNHNY, SVGAGI (reference sequence). The CDR3 extends over 15 amino acids.